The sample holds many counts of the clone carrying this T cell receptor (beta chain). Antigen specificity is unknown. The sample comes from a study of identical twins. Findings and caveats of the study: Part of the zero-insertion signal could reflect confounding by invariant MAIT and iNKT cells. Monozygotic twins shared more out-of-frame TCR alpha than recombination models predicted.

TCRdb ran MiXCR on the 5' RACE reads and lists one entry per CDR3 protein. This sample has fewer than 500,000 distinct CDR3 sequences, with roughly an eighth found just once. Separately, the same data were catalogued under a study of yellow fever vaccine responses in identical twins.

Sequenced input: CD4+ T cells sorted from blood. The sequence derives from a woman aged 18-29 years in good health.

CDR3 in amino acids: CASSLAGQGWTEAFF. For the CDR3, the DNA is TGCGCCAGCAGCTTGGCCGGACAGGGTTGGACTGAAGCTTTCTTT. This chain links TRBV5-1 with TRBJ1-1; 8 bases are shared with TRBD1. The CDR3 has 15 residues. In germline, CDR1 is SGHRS, CDR2 YFSETQ. With V trimmed by 0 bases and J by 5 bases, 6 bases remained unmatched.